These 13 T cell receptor beta chains were sequenced from one sample in a study of shared clonotypes between healthy human individuals. Clones were sequenced by immunoSEQ multiplex PCR, and TCRdb holds only the in-frame ones, with some missing. This table holds about 1,800,000 clones, over 85% found once. Terminally differentiated effector memory CD45RA+ cells were excluded from the naive CD8 cells, which were CD45RO-negative and positively selected for CCR7. Sequenced material: naive CD8+ T cells sorted from blood. These receptors originate from a man in his late teens or twenties in good health.

In this sample, this clone turned up once. The chain is built from TRBV5-6 and TRBJ2-7, with 10 bases matching TRBD2. The CDR3 is 15 amino acids. Germline CDR1 reads SGHDT; CDR2 reads YYEEEE. The V segment lost 0 bases and the J segment 4 bases; nucleotides outside the gene matches: 4. The CDR3 region is CASSLAVSGRYEQYF. DNA for the CDR3: TGTGCCAGCAGCTTGGCGGTTAGCGGGAGGTACGAGCAGTACTTC.

This clone was seen once. The V gene is TRBV7-9, the J gene TRBJ2-5; TRBD1 aligns across 10 bases. The CDR3 length is 18 residues. The J segment lost 5 bases and the V segment lost 5 bases, leaving 17 bases of the junction unmatched. Germline V gives CDR1 SEHNR, CDR2 FQNEAQ (reference sequence). The CDR3 bases are TGTGCCAGCAGCGCCCCCGAGATCCGTGGACAGGGGGACGAGACCCAGTACTTC. Its translation: CASSAPEIRGQGDETQYF.

The chain employs TRBV10-3 and TRBJ2-2; TRBD2 might be the D (5 bases). Trimming removed 3 bases from V and 7 bases from J, with 12 bases in between. This CDR3 region has 14 residues. Per germline, CDR1 ENHRY and CDR2 SYGVKD. For the CDR3, the DNA is TGTGCCATCAGTGACCCCGGGGAGAACGGGGAGCTGTTTTTT. Protein sequence: CAISDPGENGELFF.

A word on this clone: Other DNA sequences within the sample encode an identical CDR3. The rearrangement joins TRBV6-5 to TRBJ1-2; D possibly corresponds to TRBD1 (5 bases). This CDR3 spans 13 amino acids. CDR1 is MNHEY and CDR2 is SVGAGI in the germline V gene. V lost 3 bases, J lost 5 bases, and 10 bases lay in between. CDR3 coding DNA: TGTGCCAGCAGTTATGGGGGGATTTATGGCTACACCTTC. This codes for CASSYGGIYGYTF.

The chain's CDR3 is CASSLAPEDVYEQYF. DNA of the CDR3: TGTGCCAGCAGCTTAGCGCCCGAGGACGTCTACGAGCAGTACTTC. The gene calls are TRBV7-6 and TRBJ2-7; D unresolved. CDR1 is SGHVS, CDR2 FNYEAQ, per germline. V gave up 0 bases and J gave up 3 bases, with 12 bases separating them. The CDR3 length is 15 residues. Variable domain in full (rest from reference TRBV7-6 and TRBJ2-7): GAGVSQSPRYKVTKRGQDVALRCDPISGHVSLYWYRQALGQGPEFLTYFNYEAQQDKSGLPNDRFSAERPEGSISTLTIQRTEQRDSAMYRCASSLAPEDVYEQYFGPGTRLTVT.

The chain uses TRBV2 and TRBJ2-2; no definite D call. This CDR3 has 15 amino acids. V shed 8 bases and J shed 4 bases, with 17 bases lying between them. The V gene's germline CDR1 is SNHLY and CDR2 FYNNEI. Written as DNA, the CDR3 is TGTGCCAGCCAGGCCCCGGCGGATTTCACCGGGGAGCTGTTTTTT. Its translation is CASQAPADFTGELFF. Looking up the rest from reference TRBV2 and TRBJ2-2 gives the full variable domain: EPEVTQTPSHQVTQMGQEVILRCVPISNHLYFYWYRQILGQKVEFLVSFYNNEISEKSEIFDDQFSVERPDGSNFTLKIRSTKLEDSAMYFCASQAPADFTGELFFGEGSRLTVL.

This sequence joins TRBV7-9 and TRBJ2-3; TRBD1 matches at 7 bases. Germline CDR1 SEHNR, CDR2 FQNEAQ (reference sequence). V lost 5 bases, J lost 0 bases, and 8 bases stayed unmatched. There are 16 residues in the CDR3. CDR3 in DNA: TGTGCCAGCAGCACGGGGACAGTCTCTAGCACAGATACGCAGTATTTT. Its protein product is CASSTGTVSSTDTQYF.

This chain connects TRBV4-1 to TRBJ1-2, with unresolved D. The CDR3 loop spans 14 amino acids. Trimming removed 3 bases from V and 3 bases from J, with 11 bases in between. CDR1 and CDR2 (germline): MGHRA, YSYEKL. In nucleotides, the CDR3 is TGCGCCAGCAGCCAGGCCCTAGGCTACTATGGCTACACCTTC. Translation: CASSQALGYYGYTF.

The chain combines TRBV4-2 with TRBJ2-1, with 7 bases lining up with TRBD2. CDR1 and CDR2 (germline): LGHNA, YNFKEQ. V lost 3 bases to trimming and J lost 0 bases; unmatched junction nucleotides: 5. This CDR3 spans 16 amino acids. In nucleotides, the CDR3 is TGTGCCAGCAGCCACCCGGGAGGCCCCTCCTACAATGAGCAGTTCTTC. This gives the protein CASSHPGGPSYNEQFF.

About this clone itself: Other DNA sequences of this sample code for an identical CDR3. The chain combines TRBV27 with TRBJ2-7, with 7 bases matching TRBD1. The V gene end was trimmed by 5 bases and the J gene end by 3 bases; junction bases not matched to a gene: 4. Germline-derived CDR1 and CDR2 are MNHEY and SMNVEV (reference sequence). The CDR3 totals 13 residues. CDR3 coding DNA: TGTGCCAGCAGTCTGCGACAGGGCTACGAGCAGTACTTC. This translates into CASSLRQGYEQYF.

The V gene is TRBV7-9, the J gene TRBJ2-5; 10 positions agree with TRBD1. Trimming took 5 bases from V and 1 from J; bases not matched to a gene: 7. CDR3 length equals 16 residues. The germline V gene encodes CDR1 SEHNR and CDR2 FQNEAQ (reference sequence). For the CDR3, the DNA is TGTGCCAGCAGCCTTCCCCGGGACAGGGGCCAAGAGACCCAGTACTTC. It encodes CASSLPRDRGQETQYF.

In the case of this clone: At one of its ends the junction is not consistent with the germline gene, which may arise from a read error. This chain joins TRBV28 and TRBJ1-6; TRBD1 aligns across 10 bases. The V gene's germline CDR1 is MDHEN and CDR2 SYDVKM. The CDR3 contains 13 residues. The CDR3 reads CQQDSTGGSPLHF. The CDR3 DNA follows: TGCCAGCAGGATTCGACAGGGGGCTCACCCCTCCACTTT.

V is TRBV5-6 and J is TRBJ2-3; 11 nucleotides align to TRBD2. CDR1 and CDR2 (germline): SGHDT, YYEEEE. This CDR3 contains 17 residues. Losses at the gene ends were 1 base for V and 4 bases for J; bases not matched to a gene: 8. The CDR3 here is CASSLLIAGGPADTQYF. In nucleotides, the CDR3 is TGTGCCAGCAGCTTGTTGATAGCGGGGGGGCCGGCAGATACGCAGTATTTT. The variable domain in full, completed from reference TRBV5-6 and TRBJ2-3, reads DAGVTQSPTHLIKTRGQQVTLRCSPKSGHDTVSWYQQALGQGPQFIFQYYEEEERQRGNFPDRFSGHQFPNYSSELNVNALLLGDSALYLCASSLLIAGGPADTQYFGPGTRLTVL.